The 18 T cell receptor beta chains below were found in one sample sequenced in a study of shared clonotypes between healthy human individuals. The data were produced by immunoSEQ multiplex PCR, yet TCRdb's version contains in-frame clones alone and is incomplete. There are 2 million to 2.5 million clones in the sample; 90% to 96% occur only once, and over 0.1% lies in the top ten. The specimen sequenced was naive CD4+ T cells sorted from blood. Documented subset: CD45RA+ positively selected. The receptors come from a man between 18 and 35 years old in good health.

The CDR3 bases are TGCGCCAGCAGCATTAGCGGGAGCTCCTACAATGAGCAGTTCTTC. Translating it yields CASSISGSSYNEQFF. The chain has TRBV5-1 and TRBJ2-1, with 9 bases fitting TRBD2. CDR3 length equals 15 residues. The germline gives CDR1 SGHRS, CDR2 YFSETQ. Trimming took 4 bases from V and 0 from J; bases not matched to a gene: 2.

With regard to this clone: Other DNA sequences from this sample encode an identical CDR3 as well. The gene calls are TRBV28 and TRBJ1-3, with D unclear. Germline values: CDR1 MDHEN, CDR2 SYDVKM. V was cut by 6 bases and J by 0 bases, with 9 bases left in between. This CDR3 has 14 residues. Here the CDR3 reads CASSRRNSGNTIYF. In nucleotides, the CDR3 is TGTGCCAGCAGCCGAAGGAACTCTGGAAACACCATATATTTT.

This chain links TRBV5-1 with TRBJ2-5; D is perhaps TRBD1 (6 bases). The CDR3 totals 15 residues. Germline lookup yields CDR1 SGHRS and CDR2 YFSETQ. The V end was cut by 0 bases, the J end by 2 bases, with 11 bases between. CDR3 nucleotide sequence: TGCGCCAGCAGCTTGGTTACAGGGCAACAAGAGACCCAGTACTTC. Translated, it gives CASSLVTGQQETQYF.

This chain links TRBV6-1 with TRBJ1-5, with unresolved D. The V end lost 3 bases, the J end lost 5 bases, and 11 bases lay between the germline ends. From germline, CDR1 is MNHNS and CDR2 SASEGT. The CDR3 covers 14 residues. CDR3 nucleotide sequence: TGTGCCAGCAGTGAGCCTAGAGACCATCAGCCCCAGCATTTT. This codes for CASSEPRDHQPQHF.

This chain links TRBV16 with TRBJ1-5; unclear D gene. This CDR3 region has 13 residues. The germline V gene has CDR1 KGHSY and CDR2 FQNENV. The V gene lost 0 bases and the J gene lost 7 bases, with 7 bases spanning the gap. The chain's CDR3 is CASSQSSEQPQHF. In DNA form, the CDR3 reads TGTGCCAGCAGCCAATCGTCTGAGCAGCCCCAGCATTTT.

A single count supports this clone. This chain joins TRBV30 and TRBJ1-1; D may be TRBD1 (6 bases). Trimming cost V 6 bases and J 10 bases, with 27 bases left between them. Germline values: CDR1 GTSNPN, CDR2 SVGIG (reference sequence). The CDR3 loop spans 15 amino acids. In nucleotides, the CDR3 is TGTGCCTGCACTGGTAGGGGGGACGCTCTTGGAGGAGCTTTCTTT. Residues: CACTGRGDALGGAFF.

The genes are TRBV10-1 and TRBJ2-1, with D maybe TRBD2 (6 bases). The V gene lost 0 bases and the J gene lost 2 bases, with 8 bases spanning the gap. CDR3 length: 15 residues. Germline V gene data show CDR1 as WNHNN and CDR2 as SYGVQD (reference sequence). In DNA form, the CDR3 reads TGCGCCAGCAGTGAGTCTGGACTAACCTACAATGAGCAGTTCTTC. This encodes CASSESGLTYNEQFF.

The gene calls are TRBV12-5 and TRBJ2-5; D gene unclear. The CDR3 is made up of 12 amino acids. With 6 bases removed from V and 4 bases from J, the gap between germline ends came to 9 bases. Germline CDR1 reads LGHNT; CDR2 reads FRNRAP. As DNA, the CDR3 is TGTGCTAGTGGCCCCCTTTCAGAGACCCAGTACTTC. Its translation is CASGPLSETQYF.

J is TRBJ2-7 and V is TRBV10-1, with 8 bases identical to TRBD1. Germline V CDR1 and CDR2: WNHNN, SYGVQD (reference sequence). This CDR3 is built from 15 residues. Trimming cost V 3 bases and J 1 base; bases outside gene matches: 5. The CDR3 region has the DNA TGCGCCAGCAGTGAAGGGACAGGCCCTTCCTACGAGCAGTACTTC. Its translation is CASSEGTGPSYEQYF.

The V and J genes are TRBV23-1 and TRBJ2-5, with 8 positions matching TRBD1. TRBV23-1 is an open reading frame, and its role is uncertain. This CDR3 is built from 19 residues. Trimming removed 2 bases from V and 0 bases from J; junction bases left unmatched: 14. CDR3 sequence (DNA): TGCGCCAGCAGTCAAAGTTCGGCAGGGGGCTCAAGGTACCAAGAGACCCAGTACTTC. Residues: CASSQSSAGGSRYQETQYF.

DNA of the CDR3: TGTGCCAGCAGTTACTCGCCAGTAGAGAACACTGAAGCTTTCTTT. Translating it yields CASSYSPVENTEAFF. The chain employs TRBV6-6 and TRBJ1-1; D remains unclear. Trimming pared 0 bases from V and 1 base from J, leaving 9 bases between. The length of the CDR3 is 15 residues. Per the germline V gene, CDR1 is MNHNY and CDR2 is SVGAGI (reference sequence).

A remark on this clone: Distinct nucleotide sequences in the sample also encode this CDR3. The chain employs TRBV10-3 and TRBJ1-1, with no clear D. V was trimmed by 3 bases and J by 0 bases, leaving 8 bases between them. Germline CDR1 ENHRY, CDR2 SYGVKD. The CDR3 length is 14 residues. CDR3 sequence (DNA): TGTGCCATCAGTGACCCCGGAATGAACACTGAAGCTTTCTTT. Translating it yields CAISDPGMNTEAFF.

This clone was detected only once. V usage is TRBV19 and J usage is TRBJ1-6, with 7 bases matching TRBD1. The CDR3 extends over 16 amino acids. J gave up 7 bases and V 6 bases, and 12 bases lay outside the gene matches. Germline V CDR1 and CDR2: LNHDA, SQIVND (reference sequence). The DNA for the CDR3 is TGTGCCAGTAGCCCCCCAGGACAGGTCGAAAATTCACCCCTCCACTTT. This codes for CASSPPGQVENSPLHF.

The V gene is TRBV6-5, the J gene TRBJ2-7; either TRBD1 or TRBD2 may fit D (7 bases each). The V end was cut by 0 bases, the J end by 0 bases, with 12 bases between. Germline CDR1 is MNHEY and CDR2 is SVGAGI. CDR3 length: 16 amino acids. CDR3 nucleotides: TGTGCCAGCAGTTACTCCGGGAGGACAGGCTCCTACGAGCAGTACTTC. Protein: CASSYSGRTGSYEQYF.

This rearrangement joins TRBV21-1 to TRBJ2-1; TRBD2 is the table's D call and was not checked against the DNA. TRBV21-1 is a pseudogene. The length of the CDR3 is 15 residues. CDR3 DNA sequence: TGTGCCAGCGGTCCTTATCCGGGGGGGCCGCATGAGCAGTTCTTC. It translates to CASGPYPGGPHEQFF.

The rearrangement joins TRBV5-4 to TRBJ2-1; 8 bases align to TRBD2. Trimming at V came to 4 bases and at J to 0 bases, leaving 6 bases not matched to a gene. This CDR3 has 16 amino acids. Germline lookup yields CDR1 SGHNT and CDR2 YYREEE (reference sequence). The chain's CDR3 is CASSTSGGNSYNEQFF. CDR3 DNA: TGTGCCAGCAGCACAAGCGGGGGAAACTCCTACAATGAGCAGTTCTTC.

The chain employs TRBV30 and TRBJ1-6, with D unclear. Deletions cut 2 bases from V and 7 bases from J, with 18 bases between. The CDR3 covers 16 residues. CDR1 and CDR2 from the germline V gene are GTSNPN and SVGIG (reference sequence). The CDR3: CAWSHSLSAANSPLHF. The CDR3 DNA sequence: TGTGCCTGGAGTCACTCCCTCTCCGCGGCCAATTCACCCCTCCACTTT.

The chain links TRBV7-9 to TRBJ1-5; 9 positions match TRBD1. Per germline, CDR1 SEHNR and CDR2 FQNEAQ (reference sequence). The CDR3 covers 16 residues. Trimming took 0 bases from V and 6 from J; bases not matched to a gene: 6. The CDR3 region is CASSLAWTGDGQPQHF. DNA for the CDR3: TGTGCCAGCAGCTTAGCGTGGACAGGGGATGGTCAGCCCCAGCATTTT.